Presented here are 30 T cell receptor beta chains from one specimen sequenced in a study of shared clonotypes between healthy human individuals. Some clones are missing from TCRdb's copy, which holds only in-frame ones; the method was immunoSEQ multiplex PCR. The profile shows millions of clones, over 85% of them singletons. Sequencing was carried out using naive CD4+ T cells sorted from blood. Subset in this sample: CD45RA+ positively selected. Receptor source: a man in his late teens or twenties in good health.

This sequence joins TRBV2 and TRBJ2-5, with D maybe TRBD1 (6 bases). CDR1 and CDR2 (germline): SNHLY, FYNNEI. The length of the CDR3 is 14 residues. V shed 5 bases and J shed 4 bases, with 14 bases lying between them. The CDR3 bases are TGTGCCAGCAGTTCGTTGGGGGCGGTAGAGACCCAGTACTTC. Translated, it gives CASSSLGAVETQYF.

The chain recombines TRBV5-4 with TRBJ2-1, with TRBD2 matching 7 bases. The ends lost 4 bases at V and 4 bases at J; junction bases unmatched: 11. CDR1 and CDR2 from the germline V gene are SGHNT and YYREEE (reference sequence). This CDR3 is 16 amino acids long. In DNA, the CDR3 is TGTGCCAGCAGCGCGAGCGGGGCCGCGATTTACAATGAGCAGTTCTTC. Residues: CASSASGAAIYNEQFF.

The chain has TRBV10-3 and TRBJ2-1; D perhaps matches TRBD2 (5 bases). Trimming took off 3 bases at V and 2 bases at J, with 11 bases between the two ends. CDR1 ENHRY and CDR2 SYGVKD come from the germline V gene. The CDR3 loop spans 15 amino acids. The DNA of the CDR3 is TGTGCCATCAGTGAAGCGGCGGCAGCCTACAATGAGCAGTTCTTC. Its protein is CAISEAAAAYNEQFF.

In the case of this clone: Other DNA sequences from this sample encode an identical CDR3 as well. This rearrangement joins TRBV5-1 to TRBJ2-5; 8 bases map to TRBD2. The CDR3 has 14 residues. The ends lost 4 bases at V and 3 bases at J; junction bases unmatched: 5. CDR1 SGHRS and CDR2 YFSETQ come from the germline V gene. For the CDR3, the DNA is TGCGCCAGCAGCCGGGGGGGCCGAGAAGAGACCCAGTACTTC. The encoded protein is CASSRGGREETQYF.

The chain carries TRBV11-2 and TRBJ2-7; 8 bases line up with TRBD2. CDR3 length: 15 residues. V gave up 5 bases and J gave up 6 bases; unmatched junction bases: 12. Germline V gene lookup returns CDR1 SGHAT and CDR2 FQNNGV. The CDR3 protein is CASSPIAGPAGEQYF. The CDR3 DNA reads TGTGCCAGCAGCCCGATAGCGGGGCCCGCAGGCGAGCAGTACTTC.

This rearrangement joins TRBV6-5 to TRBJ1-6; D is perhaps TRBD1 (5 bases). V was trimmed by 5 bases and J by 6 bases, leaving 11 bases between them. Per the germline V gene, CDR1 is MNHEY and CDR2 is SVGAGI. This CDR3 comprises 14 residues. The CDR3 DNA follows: TGTGCCAGCAGTCAGACAGTCTCTAATTCACCCCTCCACTTT. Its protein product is CASSQTVSNSPLHF.

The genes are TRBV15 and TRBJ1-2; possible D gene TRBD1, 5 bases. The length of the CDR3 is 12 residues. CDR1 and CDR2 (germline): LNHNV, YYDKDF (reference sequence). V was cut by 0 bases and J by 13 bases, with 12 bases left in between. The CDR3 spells CATSRDLTGTTF. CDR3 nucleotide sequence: TGTGCCACCAGCAGAGATCTTACAGGCACCACCTTC.

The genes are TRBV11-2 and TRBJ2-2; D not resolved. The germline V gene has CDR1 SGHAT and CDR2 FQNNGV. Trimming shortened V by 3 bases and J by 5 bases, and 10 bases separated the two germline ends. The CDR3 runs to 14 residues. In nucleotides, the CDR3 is TGTGCCAGCAGCTTGCAGGCATCAACCGGGGAGCTGTTTTTT. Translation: CASSLQASTGELFF.

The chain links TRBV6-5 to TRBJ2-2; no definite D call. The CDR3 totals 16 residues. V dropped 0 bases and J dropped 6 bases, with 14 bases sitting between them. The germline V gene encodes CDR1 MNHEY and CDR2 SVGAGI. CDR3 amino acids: CASSYSYQPSAGELFF. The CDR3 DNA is TGTGCCAGCAGTTACTCGTACCAGCCCTCGGCCGGGGAGCTGTTTTTT.

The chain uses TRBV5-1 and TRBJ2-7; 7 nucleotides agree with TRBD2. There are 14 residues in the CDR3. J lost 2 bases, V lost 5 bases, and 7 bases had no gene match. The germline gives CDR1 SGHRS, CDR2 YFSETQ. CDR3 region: CASRLAGRPYEQYF. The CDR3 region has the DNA TGCGCCAGCAGACTCGCCGGGAGGCCCTACGAGCAGTACTTC.

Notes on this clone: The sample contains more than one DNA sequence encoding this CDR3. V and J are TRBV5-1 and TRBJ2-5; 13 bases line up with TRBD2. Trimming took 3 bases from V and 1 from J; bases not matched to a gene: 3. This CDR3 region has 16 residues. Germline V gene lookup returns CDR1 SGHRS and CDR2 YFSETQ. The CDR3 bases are TGCGCCAGCAGCTCCGGACTAGCGGGGGCCCAAGAGACCCAGTACTTC. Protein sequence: CASSSGLAGAQETQYF.

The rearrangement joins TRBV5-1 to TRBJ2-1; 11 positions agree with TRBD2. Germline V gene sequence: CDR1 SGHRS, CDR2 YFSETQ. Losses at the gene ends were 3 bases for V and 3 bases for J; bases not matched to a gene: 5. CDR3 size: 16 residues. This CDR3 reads CASSSSGTSGYNEQFF. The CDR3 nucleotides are TGCGCCAGCAGCTCCTCCGGGACTAGCGGCTACAATGAGCAGTTCTTC.

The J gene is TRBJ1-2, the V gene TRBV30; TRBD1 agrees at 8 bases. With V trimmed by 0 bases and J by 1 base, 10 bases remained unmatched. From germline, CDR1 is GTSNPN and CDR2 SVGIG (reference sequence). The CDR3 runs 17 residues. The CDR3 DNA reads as TGTGCCTGGAGTGTAATACCGAGGGACAGGTTTAACTATGGCTACACCTTC. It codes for CAWSVIPRDRFNYGYTF.

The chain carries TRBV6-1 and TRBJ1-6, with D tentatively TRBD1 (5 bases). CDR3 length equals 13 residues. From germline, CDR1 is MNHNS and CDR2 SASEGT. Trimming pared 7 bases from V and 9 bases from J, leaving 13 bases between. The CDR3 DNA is TGTGCCAGCAATGATCAGGGTACTTCACCCCTCCACTTT. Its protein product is CASNDQGTSPLHF.

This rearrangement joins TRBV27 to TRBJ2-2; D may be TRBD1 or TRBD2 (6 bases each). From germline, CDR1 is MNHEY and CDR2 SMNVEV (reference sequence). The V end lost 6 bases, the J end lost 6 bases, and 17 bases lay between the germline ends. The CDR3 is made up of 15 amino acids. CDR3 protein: CASSSVGGHAGELFF. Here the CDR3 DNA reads TGTGCCAGCAGCTCCGTAGGGGGGCATGCCGGGGAGCTGTTTTTT.

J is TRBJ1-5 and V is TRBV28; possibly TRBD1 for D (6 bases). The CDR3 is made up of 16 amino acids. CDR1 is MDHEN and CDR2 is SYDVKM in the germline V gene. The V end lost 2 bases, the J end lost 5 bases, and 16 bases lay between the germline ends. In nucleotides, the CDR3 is TGTGCCAGCAGTTTAGCCCGGACAGCGTCTTATCAGCCCCAGCATTTT. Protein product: CASSLARTASYQPQHF.

CDR3 sequence: CASSPAGLANYGYTF. The CDR3 bases are TGTGCCAGCAGCCCGGCGGGGCTGGCTAACTATGGCTACACCTTC. This chain joins TRBV14 and TRBJ1-2, with D possibly TRBD1 on 5 matching bases. CDR3 size: 15 residues. Trimming took off 4 bases at V and 0 bases at J, with 12 bases between the two ends. Germline CDR1 and CDR2: SGHDN and FVKESK.

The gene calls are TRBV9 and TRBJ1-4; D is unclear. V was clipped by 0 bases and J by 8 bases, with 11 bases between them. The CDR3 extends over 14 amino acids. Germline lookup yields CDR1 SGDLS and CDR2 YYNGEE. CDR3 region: CASSVGVGGEKLFF. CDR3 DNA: TGTGCCAGCAGCGTAGGAGTGGGAGGGGAAAAACTGTTTTTT. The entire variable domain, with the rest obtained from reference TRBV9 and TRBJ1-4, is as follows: DSGVTQTPKHLITATGQRVTLRCSPRSGDLSVYWYQQSLDQGLQFLIQYYNGEERAKGNILERFSAQQFPDLHSELNLSSLELGDSALYFCASSVGVGGEKLFFGSGTQLSVL.

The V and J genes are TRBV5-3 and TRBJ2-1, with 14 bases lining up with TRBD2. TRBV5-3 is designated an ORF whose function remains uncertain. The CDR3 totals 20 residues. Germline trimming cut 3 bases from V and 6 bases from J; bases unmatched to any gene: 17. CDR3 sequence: CARSYPNSRTSGGFRNEQFF. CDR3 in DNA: TGTGCCAGAAGCTATCCGAACTCTCGGACTAGCGGGGGGTTTCGCAATGAGCAGTTCTTC.

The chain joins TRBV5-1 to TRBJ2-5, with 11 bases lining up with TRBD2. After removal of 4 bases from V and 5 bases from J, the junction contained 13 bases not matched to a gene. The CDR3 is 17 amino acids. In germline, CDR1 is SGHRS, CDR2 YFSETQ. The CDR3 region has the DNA TGCGCCAGCAGCGCCTCTAGCGGGGGGACCGAGTCGGAGACCCAGTACTTC. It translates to CASSASSGGTESETQYF.

The CDR3 nucleotides read TGTGCCAGCAGCCGTAGCGCGGCCTCCTCTGGGGAGCTGTTTTTT. Its protein is CASSRSAASSGELFF. The chain has TRBV7-3 and TRBJ2-2, with D maybe TRBD2 (5 bases). V was shortened by 5 bases and J by 8 bases, with 18 bases between the two germline ends. The CDR3 covers 15 residues. The V gene's germline CDR1 is SGHTA and CDR2 FQGTGA.

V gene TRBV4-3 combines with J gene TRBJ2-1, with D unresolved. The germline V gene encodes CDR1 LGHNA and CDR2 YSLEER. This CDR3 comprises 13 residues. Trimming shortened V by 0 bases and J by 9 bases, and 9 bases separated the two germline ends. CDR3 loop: CASSQEDRSEQFF. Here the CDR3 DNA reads TGCGCCAGCAGCCAAGAAGACCGTAGTGAGCAGTTCTTC.

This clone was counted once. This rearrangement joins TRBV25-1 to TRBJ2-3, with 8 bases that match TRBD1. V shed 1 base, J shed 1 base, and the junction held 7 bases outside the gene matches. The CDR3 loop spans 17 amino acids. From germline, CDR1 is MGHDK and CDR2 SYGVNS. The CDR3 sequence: CASSESSPGQGTDTQYF. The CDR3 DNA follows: TGTGCCAGCAGTGAATCCTCCCCGGGACAGGGCACAGATACGCAGTATTTT. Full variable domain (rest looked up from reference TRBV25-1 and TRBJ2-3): EADIYQTPRYLVIGTGKKITLECSQTMGHDKMYWYQQDPGMELHLIHYSYGVNSTEKGDLSSESTVSRIRTEHFPLTLESARPSHTSQYLCASSESSPGQGTDTQYFGPGTRLTVL.

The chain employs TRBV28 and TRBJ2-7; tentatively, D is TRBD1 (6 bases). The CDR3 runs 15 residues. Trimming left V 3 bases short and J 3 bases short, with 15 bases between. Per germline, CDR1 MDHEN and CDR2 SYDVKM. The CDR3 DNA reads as TGTGCCAGCAGTTTTCCGGGTGGGGGCCTCTACGAGCAGTACTTC. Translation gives CASSFPGGGLYEQYF.

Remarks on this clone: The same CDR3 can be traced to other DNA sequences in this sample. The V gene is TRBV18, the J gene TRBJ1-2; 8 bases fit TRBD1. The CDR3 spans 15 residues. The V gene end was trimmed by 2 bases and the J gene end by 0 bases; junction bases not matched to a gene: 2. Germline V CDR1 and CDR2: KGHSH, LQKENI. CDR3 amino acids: CASSPGTGTNYGYTF. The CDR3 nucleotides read TGTGCCAGCTCACCAGGGACAGGCACTAACTATGGCTACACCTTC.

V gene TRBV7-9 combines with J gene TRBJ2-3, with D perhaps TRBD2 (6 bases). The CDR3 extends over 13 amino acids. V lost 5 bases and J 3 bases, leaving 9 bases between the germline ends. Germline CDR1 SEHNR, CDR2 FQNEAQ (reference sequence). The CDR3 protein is CASSRRATDTQYF. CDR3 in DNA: TGTGCCAGCAGCCGGAGGGCAACAGATACGCAGTATTTT.

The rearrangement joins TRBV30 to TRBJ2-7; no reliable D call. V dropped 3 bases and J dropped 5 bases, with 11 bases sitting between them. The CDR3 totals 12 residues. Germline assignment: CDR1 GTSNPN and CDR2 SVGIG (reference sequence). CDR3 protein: CAWSALRDEQYF. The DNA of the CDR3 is TGTGCCTGGAGCGCTTTAAGGGACGAGCAGTACTTC.

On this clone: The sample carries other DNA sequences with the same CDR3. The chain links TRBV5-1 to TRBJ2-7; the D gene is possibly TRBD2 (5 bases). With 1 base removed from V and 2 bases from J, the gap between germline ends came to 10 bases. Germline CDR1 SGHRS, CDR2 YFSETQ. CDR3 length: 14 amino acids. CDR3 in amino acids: CASSLLAGAYEQYF. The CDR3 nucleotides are TGCGCCAGCAGCTTGCTGGCGGGTGCCTACGAGCAGTACTTC.

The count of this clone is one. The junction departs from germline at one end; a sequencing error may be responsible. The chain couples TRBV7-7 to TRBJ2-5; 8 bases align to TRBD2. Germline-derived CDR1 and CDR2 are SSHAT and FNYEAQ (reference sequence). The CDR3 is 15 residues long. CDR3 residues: CASSLSGGHQETQYF. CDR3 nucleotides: TGTGCTAGCAGCTTAAGCGGGGGCCACCAAGAGACCCAGTACTTC.

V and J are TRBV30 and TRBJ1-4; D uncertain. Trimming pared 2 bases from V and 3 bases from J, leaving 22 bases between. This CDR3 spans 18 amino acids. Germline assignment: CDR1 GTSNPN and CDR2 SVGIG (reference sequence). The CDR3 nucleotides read TGTGCCTGGAGTCCGACACGCGAACGGAGCATACCTAATGAAAAACTGTTTTTT. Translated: CAWSPTRERSIPNEKLFF.